The 29 T cell receptor beta chains presented below share a single source sample, sequenced in a study of T cells after posttransplantation cyclophosphamide. The assay was immunoSEQ multiplex PCR, and TCRdb's table has in-frame clones only and misses some. The sample has 40,000 to 55,000 clones, none seen only once. Sequencing was performed on PBMCs. The receptor source for this set is a man aged 40-55 years in good health, CMV-negative, and a related stem cell transplant donor.

The table lists this clone with many counts. This chain joins TRBV29-1 and TRBJ2-7; D might be TRBD1 (6 bases). CDR3 length: 11 residues. V lost 6 bases to trimming and J lost 6 bases, with 12 bases between them. Per germline, CDR1 SQVTM and CDR2 ANQGSEA. CDR3 sequence reads: CSVTTGPEQYF. In DNA, the CDR3 is TGCAGCGTGACAACAGGGCCCGAGCAGTACTTC.

In this sample, this clone turned up many times. The CDR3 sequence is CASRPTGEGGKLFF. CDR3 bases: TGTGCCAGCAGACCTACAGGGGAAGGGGGAAAACTGTTTTTT. The V gene is TRBV7-2, the J gene TRBJ1-4; 7 positions agree with TRBD1. Trimming removed 6 bases from V and 10 bases from J; junction bases left unmatched: 11. Germline assignment: CDR1 SGHTA and CDR2 FQGNSA. The CDR3 has 14 amino acids.

This clone was counted a few times. CDR3 sequence: CASSRGQGSNEQYF. The CDR3 DNA reads as TGTGCCAGCAGCCGGGGACAGGGAAGTAACGAGCAGTACTTC. The chain carries TRBV6-6 and TRBJ2-5, with 9 positions matching TRBD1. The J call may be incorrect, as the DNA end agrees better with TRBJ2-7. From germline, CDR1 is MNHNY and CDR2 SVGAGI (reference sequence). CDR3 length equals 14 residues.

This clone came up many times. The chain couples TRBV20-1 to TRBJ2-7, with 7 nucleotides matching TRBD1. Trimming took 5 bases from V and 3 from J; bases not matched to a gene: 1. Germline assignment: CDR1 DFQATT and CDR2 SNEGSKA (reference sequence). The CDR3 sequence is 11 residues long. The CDR3 loop is CSASGGYEQYF. CDR3 coding DNA: TGCAGTGCTTCAGGGGGCTACGAGCAGTACTTC.

This clone was counted ten times or more. The chain couples TRBV13 to TRBJ2-1; perhaps TRBD1 as D (6 bases). The CDR3 is made up of 15 amino acids. V lost 5 bases and J lost 3, with 14 bases in between. Germline-derived CDR1 and CDR2 are PRHDT and FYEKMQ (reference sequence). The CDR3 DNA reads TGTGCCAGCAGCAATACCGGGACAAACTACAATGAGCAGTTCTTC. Translating it yields CASSNTGTNYNEQFF.

The table lists this clone with many counts. The chain uses TRBV4-3 and TRBJ2-3, with no clear D. CDR1 and CDR2 (germline): LGHNA, YSLEER. Trimming removed 0 bases at V and 1 base at J, with 5 bases between. CDR3 length equals 14 residues. DNA of the CDR3: TGCGCCAGCAGCCAAGATCTAGGCACAGATACGCAGTATTTT. As protein: CASSQDLGTDTQYF.

This clone has at least ten counts. The chain joins TRBV7-8 to TRBJ2-7; 12 bases fit TRBD2. Germline V gene lookup returns CDR1 SGHVS and CDR2 FQNEAQ. This CDR3 has 16 residues. V trimming: 5 bases; J trimming: 3 bases; junction bases outside the gene matches: 8. Here the CDR3 reads CASSGPGLAGFYEQYF. In DNA, the CDR3 is TGTGCCAGCAGCGGGCCGGGACTAGCGGGCTTCTACGAGCAGTACTTC.

Many counts were recorded for this clone. Other DNA sequences in this sample translate to the same CDR3. The rearrangement links TRBV6-5 to TRBJ1-5; a possible D gene is TRBD1 (6 bases). The CDR3 contains 14 residues. The V end lost 2 bases, the J end lost 2 bases, and 7 bases lay between the germline ends. Germline values: CDR1 MNHEY, CDR2 SVGAGI. The CDR3 here is CASSYGGGNQPQHF. The CDR3 bases are TGTGCCAGCAGTTACGGGGGCGGCAATCAGCCCCAGCATTTT.

This clone has only a few counts. V is TRBV5-1 and J is TRBJ2-5; TRBD2 aligns across 9 bases. The J call is in doubt because the DNA end fits TRBJ2-7 better. This CDR3 region has 16 residues. Germline assignment: CDR1 SGHRS and CDR2 YFSETQ. The DNA of the CDR3 is TGCGCCAGCAGCTTGCTTCGGGCGGGAGGGGCCTACGAGCAGTACTTC. Residues: CASSLLRAGGAYEQYF.

This clone appeared many times. The chain combines TRBV6-6 with TRBJ2-1; 8 nucleotides align to TRBD1. The J segment lost 7 bases and the V segment lost 2 bases, leaving 10 bases of the junction unmatched. Germline V gene data show CDR1 as MNHNY and CDR2 as SVGAGI (reference sequence). The CDR3 covers 16 residues. DNA of the CDR3: TGTGCCAGCAGTTACAGGACAGGGCCCACGGAGAATGAGCAGTTCTTC. It translates to CASSYRTGPTENEQFF.

This clone was counted at least ten times. The chain carries TRBV5-1 and TRBJ2-6; D might be TRBD1 (6 bases). Germline V gene sequence: CDR1 SGHRS, CDR2 YFSETQ. V lost 2 bases, J lost 4 bases, and 16 bases lay in between. This CDR3 is 17 amino acids long. CDR3 nucleotide sequence: TGCGCCAGCAGCTTATCCGGGACAACTGACGGGGCCAACGTCCTGACTTTC. This codes for CASSLSGTTDGANVLTF.

This clone has a count of ten or more. The rearrangement uses TRBV20-1 and TRBJ2-1, with D uncertain. The CDR3 has 11 amino acids. Germline V gives CDR1 DFQATT, CDR2 SNEGSKA (reference sequence). The CDR3 sequence: CLSRRPNEQFF. For the CDR3, the DNA is TGCTTGTCCCGGAGACCTAATGAGCAGTTCTTC.

This clone was found many times. This sequence joins TRBV19 and TRBJ2-7, with 9 positions matching TRBD2. This CDR3 is 16 amino acids long. The V gene end was trimmed by 5 bases and the J gene end by 2 bases; junction bases not matched to a gene: 10. Germline V gene lookup returns CDR1 LNHDA and CDR2 SQIVND (reference sequence). CDR3 region: CASSSLTSGGPYEQYF. The CDR3 nucleotides are TGTGCCAGTAGTTCCCTGACTAGCGGCGGGCCCTACGAGCAGTACTTC.

This clone was detected many times. The chain couples TRBV6-6 to TRBJ2-3, with a tentative D call TRBD2 (5 bases). Trimming shortened V by 0 bases and J by 0 bases, and 10 bases separated the two germline ends. Germline CDR1 reads MNHNY; CDR2 reads SVGAGI (reference sequence). CDR3 length equals 16 residues. DNA of the CDR3: TGTGCCAGCAGTTACTCAGGAGGTCTTAGCACAGATACGCAGTATTTT. It yields the protein CASSYSGGLSTDTQYF.

V gene TRBV6-1 combines with J gene TRBJ1-1; no definite D call. This CDR3 comprises 14 residues. V was pared by 8 bases and J by 7 bases, with 20 bases between. The V gene's germline CDR1 is MNHNS and CDR2 SASEGT. CDR3 sequence: CASSWTPASREAFF. As DNA, the CDR3 is TGTGCCAGCTCTTGGACTCCCGCGAGCCGTGAAGCTTTCTTT.

This clone was seen many times. The rearrangement uses TRBV7-9 and TRBJ2-7; the match to TRBD1 covers 8 bases. The CDR3 has 16 amino acids. V lost 6 bases, J lost 5 bases, and 15 bases stayed unmatched. CDR1 SEHNR and CDR2 FQNEAQ come from the germline V gene (reference sequence). DNA of the CDR3: TGTGCCAGCAGTTCCCTCCTGACAGGGGAGCCCAACGAGCAGTACTTC. Its protein product is CASSSLLTGEPNEQYF.

This clone was seen many times. This chain joins TRBV28 and TRBJ2-7; 9 nucleotides match TRBD1. Germline values: CDR1 MDHEN, CDR2 SYDVKM. J was trimmed by 0 bases and V by 5 bases; bases with no gene match: 2. The CDR3 sequence is 14 residues long. In nucleotides, the CDR3 is TGTGCCAGCAGTCGGACAGGGGACTCCTACGAGCAGTACTTC. Protein sequence: CASSRTGDSYEQYF.

This clone was counted at least ten times. The chain carries TRBV2 and TRBJ2-5; 9 nucleotides match TRBD1. The CDR3 length is 14 residues. The germline V gene encodes CDR1 SNHLY and CDR2 FYNNEI. With 6 bases clipped from V and 4 bases from J, the junction kept 6 bases outside the gene matches. In DNA form, the CDR3 reads TGTGCCAGCAGGGCAGAGACAGGGGGAGAGACCCAGTACTTC. Translation gives CASRAETGGETQYF.

This clone occurred many times. This chain links TRBV7-9 with TRBJ1-1; D is perhaps TRBD1 (6 bases). The V end lost 5 bases, the J end lost 3 bases, and 16 bases lay between the germline ends. This CDR3 contains 15 residues. Germline V lookup: CDR1 SEHNR, CDR2 FQNEAQ (reference sequence). The CDR3 is CASSIFTGWDTEAFF. In DNA, the CDR3 is TGTGCCAGCAGCATATTTACAGGGTGGGACACTGAAGCTTTCTTT.

This clone was observed at least ten times. The V and J genes are TRBV9 and TRBJ2-1; 12 bases align to TRBD2. This CDR3 contains 19 residues. The V segment lost 3 bases and the J segment 2 bases; nucleotides outside the gene matches: 12. Germline CDR1 SGDLS, CDR2 YYNGEE. Here the CDR3 reads CASSANLAGGQLTYNEQFF. CDR3 nucleotide sequence: TGTGCCAGCAGCGCCAACCTAGCGGGAGGGCAACTAACCTACAATGAGCAGTTCTTC.

The sample holds many counts of this clone. This chain uses TRBV11-3 with TRBJ1-1, with D perhaps matching TRBD1 (5 bases). Germline V gene sequence: CDR1 SGHNT, CDR2 YENEEA. Trimming shortened V by 5 bases and J by 5 bases, and 15 bases separated the two germline ends. The CDR3 length is 14 residues. The CDR3, as DNA: TGTGCCAGCAGCCTGGGACGGGGGAATACTGAAGCTTTCTTT. Its translation is CASSLGRGNTEAFF.

The sample holds many counts of this clone. V gene TRBV2 combines with J gene TRBJ1-5; D remains unclear. V was cut by 5 bases and J by 7 bases, with 12 bases left in between. CDR1 and CDR2 (germline): SNHLY, FYNNEI. The CDR3 length is 13 residues. The DNA of the CDR3 is TGTGCCAGCAGTTCGGACCTAGCACAGCCCCAGCATTTT. This codes for CASSSDLAQPQHF.

The table lists this clone with many counts. This chain links TRBV5-1 with TRBJ1-2, with D possibly matching TRBD1 (6 bases). The CDR3 loop spans 15 amino acids. Germline loops: CDR1 SGHRS, CDR2 YFSETQ. V was pared by 3 bases and J by 2 bases, with 14 bases between. CDR3 in DNA: TGCGCCAGCAGCTCTTTGTCCGACAGGAACTATGGCTACACCTTC. It codes for CASSSLSDRNYGYTF. Using reference TRBV5-1 and TRBJ1-2 for the parts outside the CDR3, the full variable domain is KAGVTQTPRYLIKTRGQQVTLSCSPISGHRSVSWYQQTPGQGLQFLFEYFSETQRNKGNFPGRFSGRQFSNSRSEMNVSTLELGDSALYLCASSSLSDRNYGYTFGSGTRLTVV.

This clone showed up many times. The CDR3 bases are TGTGCCAGCAGCTTCTCGACAGGCTACAATGAGCAGTTCTTC. Encoded protein: CASSFSTGYNEQFF. This rearrangement joins TRBV11-1 to TRBJ2-1, with D perhaps matching TRBD1 (6 bases). Trimming took 3 bases from V and 3 from J, leaving 9 bases between them. The germline V gene encodes CDR1 SGHAT and CDR2 FQDESV (reference sequence). The CDR3 contains 14 residues.

Many counts were recorded for this clone. CDR3 amino acids: CASSQWRKETQYF. The CDR3 nucleotides read TGCGCCAGCAGCCAATGGAGGAAAGAGACCCAGTACTTC. This chain links TRBV4-1 with TRBJ2-5; maybe TRBD2 (5 bases). CDR1 is MGHRA and CDR2 is YSYEKL in the germline V gene. The CDR3 sequence is 13 residues long. V lost 2 bases, J lost 3 bases, and 7 bases lay in between.

V usage is TRBV27 and J usage is TRBJ2-5; D perhaps matches TRBD2 (5 bases). The CDR3 has 13 residues. CDR1 is MNHEY, CDR2 SMNVEV, per germline (reference sequence). V dropped 6 bases and J dropped 11 bases, with 19 bases sitting between them. CDR3 amino acids: CASRPREAWEQYF. The CDR3 DNA follows: TGTGCCAGCAGGCCCCGGGAAGCGTGGGAGCAGTACTTC.

The chain joins TRBV5-1 to TRBJ1-6; 10 bases agree with TRBD1. The V gene end was trimmed by 4 bases and the J gene end by 5 bases; junction bases not matched to a gene: 9. The CDR3 runs to 17 residues. CDR1 is SGHRS and CDR2 is YFSETQ in the germline V gene. The CDR3 nucleotides read TGCGCCAGCAGCGGCCGGGACAGGGGTGGGGATAATTCACCCCTCCACTTT. Translation: CASSGRDRGGDNSPLHF. Combining the CDR3 with reference TRBV5-1 and TRBJ1-6 gives the whole variable domain KAGVTQTPRYLIKTRGQQVTLSCSPISGHRSVSWYQQTPGQGLQFLFEYFSETQRNKGNFPGRFSGRQFSNSRSEMNVSTLELGDSALYLCASSGRDRGGDNSPLHFGNGTRLTVT.

This clone was counted many times. The V gene is TRBV6-6, the J gene TRBJ2-5, with a tentative D call TRBD1 (6 bases). With 11 bases removed from V and 3 bases from J, the gap between germline ends came to 13 bases. The CDR3 is 12 residues long. CDR1 MNHNY and CDR2 SVGAGI come from the germline V gene (reference sequence). The CDR3: CAVRGGEETQYF. In DNA, the CDR3 is TGTGCCGTCAGAGGGGGTGAAGAGACCCAGTACTTC.

This clone was observed many times. V gene TRBV5-1 combines with J gene TRBJ2-7, with TRBD1 matching over 8 bases. V lost 7 bases, J lost 7 bases, and 13 bases stayed unmatched. CDR3 length: 14 amino acids. Germline V gives CDR1 SGHRS, CDR2 YFSETQ. CDR3 protein: CASRAGQGVGEQYF. Here the CDR3 DNA reads TGCGCCAGCCGCGCCGGACAGGGCGTGGGGGAGCAGTACTTC.